This TCR beta chain was obtained from a study of shared clonotypes between healthy human individuals. Points on this clone: Its antigen is currently unknown.

General study results and limits: Sample collection involved blood only; tissue repertoires are likely different.

Only in-frame clones appear in the TCRdb table, and some are missing; sequencing was by immunoSEQ multiplex PCR. The sample lists 470,000 or so clones, roughly 80% occurring once. CDR1 and CDR2 (germline): SNHLY, FYNNEI. Trimming removed 2 bases at V and 3 bases at J, with 11 bases between. This CDR3 has 14 residues. The receptor's source is a woman aged 35 to 49 in good health. Some clones in this sample may be carry-over from other donors' samples. The V and J genes are TRBV2 and TRBJ2-7; the D gene is possibly TRBD1 (6 bases). Sequencing was done on a sample of PBMCs. The CDR3 bases are TGTGCCAGCAGTGAAACAGGGAATGTCTACGAGCAGTACTTC. Protein: CASSETGNVYEQYF.